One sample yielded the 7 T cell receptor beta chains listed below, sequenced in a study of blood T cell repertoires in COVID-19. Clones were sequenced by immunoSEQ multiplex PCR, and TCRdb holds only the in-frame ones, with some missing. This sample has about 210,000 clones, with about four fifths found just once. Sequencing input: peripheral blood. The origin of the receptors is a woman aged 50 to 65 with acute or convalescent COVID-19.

CDR3 nucleotide sequence: TGTGCCAGCAGCTTACAACCAGGGGGTGGAAACACCATATATTTT. Translation gives CASSLQPGGGNTIYF. The chain combines TRBV7-8 with TRBJ1-3, with TRBD1 matching over 7 bases. Germline V CDR1 and CDR2: SGHVS, FQNEAQ. The CDR3 is made up of 15 amino acids. The V segment lost 2 bases and the J segment 3 bases; nucleotides outside the gene matches: 4.

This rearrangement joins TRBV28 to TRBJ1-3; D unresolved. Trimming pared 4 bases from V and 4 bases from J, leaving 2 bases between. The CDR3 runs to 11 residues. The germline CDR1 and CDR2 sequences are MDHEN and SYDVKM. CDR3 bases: TGTGCCAGCAGTTCGGGAAACACCATATATTTT. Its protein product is CASSSGNTIYF.

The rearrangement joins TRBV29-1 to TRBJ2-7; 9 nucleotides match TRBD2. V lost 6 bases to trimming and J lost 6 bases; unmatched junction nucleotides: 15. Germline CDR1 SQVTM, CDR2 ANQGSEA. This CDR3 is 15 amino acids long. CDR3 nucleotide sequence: TGCAGCGTCATCCGGACTAGCGCCCTTATCTCCGAGCAGTACTTC. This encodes CSVIRTSALISEQYF.

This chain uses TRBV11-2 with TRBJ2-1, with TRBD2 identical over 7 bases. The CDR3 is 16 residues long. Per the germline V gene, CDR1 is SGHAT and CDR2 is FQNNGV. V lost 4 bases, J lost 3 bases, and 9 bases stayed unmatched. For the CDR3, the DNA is TGTGCCAGCAGCTCCGCGGCGGGAGCGGGCTACAATGAGCAGTTCTTC. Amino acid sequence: CASSSAAGAGYNEQFF.

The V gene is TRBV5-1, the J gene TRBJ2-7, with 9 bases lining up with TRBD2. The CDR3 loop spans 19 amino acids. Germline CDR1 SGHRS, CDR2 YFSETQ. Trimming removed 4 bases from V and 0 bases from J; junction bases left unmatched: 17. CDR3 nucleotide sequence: TGCGCCAGCAGCCCCCTCAAGCGGGAGGCCTTCCCTTTCTCCTACGAGCAGTACTTC. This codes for CASSPLKREAFPFSYEQYF.

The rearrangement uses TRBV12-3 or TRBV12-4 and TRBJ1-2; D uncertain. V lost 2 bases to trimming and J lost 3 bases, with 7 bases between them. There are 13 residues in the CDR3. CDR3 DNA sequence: TGTGCCAGCAGTTTAAAAAGCTACTATGGCTACACCTTC. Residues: CASSLKSYYGYTF.

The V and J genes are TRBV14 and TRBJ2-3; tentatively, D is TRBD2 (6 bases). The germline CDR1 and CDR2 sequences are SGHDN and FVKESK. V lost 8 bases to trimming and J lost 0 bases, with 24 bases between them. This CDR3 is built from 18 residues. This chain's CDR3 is CASREAGKTYTSTDTQYF. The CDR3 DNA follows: TGTGCCAGCCGAGAAGCGGGTAAGACCTACACTAGCACAGATACGCAGTATTTT.